These T cell receptor beta chains were read from a single sample in a study of cytotoxic CD8 clonotypes in ibrutinib-treated CLL. Assay used: immunoSEQ multiplex PCR; TCRdb lists only in-frame clones, some missing. The sample consists of approximately 74,000 clones, approximately 80% of them appearing once. The source was PBMCs, collected at disease progression, from a patient treated with ibrutinib. The receptor set was obtained from a human donor with chronic lymphocytic leukemia. Both conserved end residues are trimmed from each CDR3. Each record gives: CDR3 protein, clone size, V gene, J gene. A clone size is listed for some rows: how often the clone was seen (once, few, many), or a class if it is expanded.

ASSQGLGPDTQY	-	TRBV14	TRBJ2-3
ASSFFTGRATYEQY	-	TRBV5-4	TRBJ2-7
AWSVWGGNREAF	-	TRBV30	TRBJ1-1
ASSSDSPTRRTPGELF	-	TRBV5-1	TRBJ2-2
ASSPRLAGGPRELF	-	TRBV5-4	TRBJ2-2
ASRGLPGGAF	-	TRBV6-1	TRBJ1-1
ASSQAPGQGADTEAF	-	TRBV4-2	TRBJ1-1
ASSSVAYNEQF	-	TRBV19	TRBJ2-1
ASSLSSTGNTIY	once	TRBV5-1	TRBJ1-3
ASSPPQGMVNTEAF	-	TRBV18	TRBJ1-1
ASSQDPANYGYT	few	TRBV4-1	TRBJ1-2
ASSVGGQETQY	-	TRBV9	TRBJ2-5
ASSLGLNTEAF	-	TRBV13	TRBJ1-1
ASSLSWAYGYT	-	TRBV27	TRBJ1-2
ASSLSGVPYEQY	-	TRBV27	TRBJ2-7
ASSPSLRPDEKLF	few	TRBV18	TRBJ1-4
ASSMGTRPDTEAF	-	TRBV19	TRBJ1-1
ASSERRGPTYEQY	few	TRBV2	TRBJ2-7
SVQERNTEAF	few	TRBV29-1	TRBJ1-1
ASSLGTGQY	-	TRBV28	TRBJ2-7
AWSAPTDTQY	-	TRBV30	TRBJ2-3
ASSYSYDTTYEQY	few	TRBV6-5	TRBJ2-7
ASSVVTGSVGYT	few	TRBV9	TRBJ1-2
ASTPSGHRHGEQY	few	TRBV6-6	TRBJ2-7
ASSMTGELNTEAF	-	TRBV10-1	TRBJ1-1
ASSLGGWGNTGELF	-	TRBV27	TRBJ2-2
ASSPRDSSYEQY	-	TRBV18	TRBJ2-7
ASNSGTGVYGYT	few	TRBV27	TRBJ1-2
ASRGRGETNEKLF	-	TRBV5-1	TRBJ1-4
ASSVVGGTEAF	-	TRBV19	TRBJ1-1
ASSTAWTDTQY	-	TRBV19	TRBJ2-3
AWSVGPFGNTEAF	-	TRBV30	TRBJ1-1
ASSDSAGGNEQF	few	TRBV6-4	TRBJ2-1
ASRIVRGYGNQPQH	-	TRBV19	TRBJ1-5
ASSPLSEYHTEAF	-	TRBV27	TRBJ1-1
ASSTSLQETQY	-	TRBV19	TRBJ2-5
ASTMKRQGCRDTQY	-	TRBV21-1	TRBJ2-3
ASSPTSGGSYEQY	-	TRBV2	TRBJ2-7
ASSWGDTGELF	-	TRBV25-1	TRBJ2-2
ASSPRDYPDTQY	-	TRBV27	TRBJ2-3
ASSRRQTGEQY	-	TRBV11-3	TRBJ2-7
ASSTLAGALGDTQY	few	TRBV19	TRBJ2-3
ASSIQGAYEQY	few	TRBV19	TRBJ2-7
ASSDKVADTQY	-	TRBV6-4	TRBJ2-3
ASSLGQTPSGYT	-	TRBV7-2	TRBJ1-2
SARGAEAF	few	TRBV20-1	TRBJ1-1
ASSILHNQGETQY	-	TRBV19	TRBJ2-5
ASSSRTSGLYNEQF	-	TRBV6-5	TRBJ2-1
ASSELRTLGYT	-	TRBV6-1	TRBJ1-2